A selection of T cell receptor beta chains follows, all from one sample in a study of T cells after yellow fever vaccination. A single record per CDR3 protein comes from TCRdb applying MiXCR to the 5' RACE reads. Among 300,000 to 350,000 distinct CDR3 sequences listed, about 10% were seen once. The sample here was CD4+ T cells sorted from PBMCs, taken 45 days after the yellow fever booster vaccination. The receptor source for this set is a man aged 18-30 years who received the YFV17D yellow fever vaccine. Each CDR3 is given with its conserved first and last residue. The D gene is left open where the match is weak. Rows give clone size only sometimes, using once, few, many, or a class for an expanded clone.

size,D,V,J,DNA,CDR3
few,.,TRBV30,TRBJ2-5,TGTGCCTGGAGTGTATCCAGGGGCGGGGAGACCCAGTACTTC,CAWSVSRGGETQYF
few,.,TRBV10-3,TRBJ2-1,TGTGCCATCAGTGAAGGCCATAGCTCCTACAATGAGCAGTTCTTC,CAISEGHSSYNEQFF
few,TRBD2,TRBV6-2/TRBV6-3,TRBJ2-3,TGTGCCAGCAGCTACACTAGCGGTAGCACAGATACGCAGTATTTT,CASSYTSGSTDTQYF
few,TRBD1,TRBV4-3,TRBJ1-5,TGCGCCAGCAGCCAAGAATTGAGGGGGCGCAGTCAGCCCCAGCATTTT,CASSQELRGRSQPQHF
few,.,TRBV7-2,TRBJ1-2,TGTGCCAGCAGCTTAAGCCGGGGCAGTTATGTTTTCGGCTACACCTTC,CASSLSRGSYVFGYTF
few,TRBD1,TRBV5-1,TRBJ1-1,TGCGCCAGCAGCTTGGGCCGGACAGGGGGGGCAGAAGCTTTCTTT,CASSLGRTGGAEAFF
.,.,TRBV2,TRBJ2-2,TGTGCCAGCAGTGCCCTCGTCGGGACCGGGGAGCTGTTTTTT,CASSALVGTGELFF
.,.,TRBV4-2,TRBJ2-6,TGTGCCAGCAGCCAAGCAGTACGCTCTGGGGCCAACGTCCTGACTTTC,CASSQAVRSGANVLTF
.,TRBD2,TRBV20-1,TRBJ2-1,TGCAGTGCTGAACCGACTAGCGGGGGAGGTAATGAGCAGTTCTTC,CSAEPTSGGGNEQFF
few,.,TRBV6-6,TRBJ2-5,TGTGCCAGCCATGGGACCACCCGAGAAGAGACCCAGTACTTC,CASHGTTREETQYF
.,.,TRBV28,TRBJ1-6,TGTGCCAGCAGTTTTGGGGTCTCCTATAATTCACCCCTCCACTTT,CASSFGVSYNSPLHF
few,.,TRBV20-1,TRBJ1-2,TGCAGTGCTAGCGACATAGGGAATACTAACTATGGCTACACCTTC,CSASDIGNTNYGYTF
.,.,TRBV7-3,TRBJ2-2,TGTGCCAGCAGCTTAATTGCATTCGGGGGCACCGGGGAGCTGTTTTTT,CASSLIAFGGTGELFF
.,.,TRBV4-3,TRBJ2-1,TGCGCCAGCAGCCCCAGGGTTGGCGAGCAGTTCTTC,CASSPRVGEQFF
few,TRBD1,TRBV5-1,TRBJ1-6,TGCGCCAGCAGCTACAATGTGGGACAGGGAAATTCACCCCTCCACTTT,CASSYNVGQGNSPLHF
many,.,TRBV7-8,TRBJ2-3,TGTGCCAGCAGCCCCCGAGACTCCAGGGATACGCAGTATTTT,CASSPRDSRDTQYF
few,TRBD1,TRBV4-1,TRBJ2-5,TGCGCCAGCAGCCAAGGGACAGGGTTTCGGGAGACCCAGTACTTC,CASSQGTGFRETQYF
few,.,TRBV12-3/TRBV12-4,TRBJ2-3,TGTGCCAGCACCGATCAGGGATTTACGCAGTATTTT,CASTDQGFTQYF
many,TRBD2,TRBV7-9,TRBJ2-5,TGTGCCAGCAGCTCGGGCAGTAGCGGGGGCTTCAAGACCCAGTACTTC,CASSSGSSGGFKTQYF
.,TRBD1,TRBV4-3,TRBJ1-1,TGCGCCAGCAGCCATACAGGGGCAGGCACTGAAGCTTTCTTT,CASSHTGAGTEAFF
few,.,TRBV7-9,TRBJ2-2,TGTGCCAGCAGCTTAGTCCCCAGCGCCTCCGGGGAGCTGTTTTTT,CASSLVPSASGELFF
.,TRBD2,TRBV12-3/TRBV12-4,TRBJ2-3,TGTGCCAGCAGTACCAGCGGGGGGGCCGCAGATACGCAGTATTTT,CASSTSGGAADTQYF
few,TRBD2,TRBV2,TRBJ2-3,TGTGCCAGCAGTTTCACCTTAGCGGGGGTGAATACAGATACGCAGTATTTT,CASSFTLAGVNTDTQYF
many,TRBD2,TRBV3-1,TRBJ2-5,TGTGCCAGCAGCCAACGGGGAGGGGAGACCCAGTACTTC,CASSQRGGETQYF
.,.,TRBV12-3/TRBV12-4,TRBJ1-5,TGTGCCAGCAGCTCGGCATACCGGGGGGGGGTAGGCAATCAGCCCCAGCATTTT,CASSSAYRGGVGNQPQHF
few,.,TRBV4-1,TRBJ1-3,TGCGCCAGCAGCCCAGGGCGATGGGGGAGCTCTGGAAACACCATATATTTT,CASSPGRWGSSGNTIYF
.,.,TRBV21-1,TRBJ2-1,TGTGCCAGCAAGGGGCTAGCGGGGGGTTACATTGAGCAGTTCTTC,CASKGLAGGYIEQFF
few,TRBD1,TRBV6-5,TRBJ1-4,TGTGCCAGCAGTTACTCTTCTCTTGGGCCAGGGGGCCTTGAAAAACTGTTTTTT,CASSYSSLGPGGLEKLFF
.,.,TRBV6-5,TRBJ1-2,TGTGCCAGCAGTTACTTGAAGGGGCACTATGGCTACACCTTC,CASSYLKGHYGYTF
.,.,TRBV5-1,TRBJ2-2,TGCGCCAGCAGGCCCCCCGGGGGCGTCGGCACCGGGGAGCTGTTTTTT,CASRPPGGVGTGELFF
many,.,TRBV11-2,TRBJ2-1,TGTGCCAGCAGCCGGAACCTAGACGGTAACAATGAGCAGTTCTTC,CASSRNLDGNNEQFF
few,.,TRBV18,TRBJ2-7,TGTGCCAGCTCACCCCGACAGGAACCATCCTACGAGCAGTACTTC,CASSPRQEPSYEQYF
few,.,TRBV29-1,TRBJ1-1,TGCAGCGTTGAAGATCGTCGAAGTGAAGCTTTCTTT,CSVEDRRSEAFF
.,TRBD1,TRBV4-1,TRBJ1-2,TGCGCCAGCAGCCAAGTAGGACAGGGTAACTATGGCTACACCTTC,CASSQVGQGNYGYTF
few,TRBD1,TRBV5-6,TRBJ1-4,TGTGCCAGCAGCCGACCGGGACAGGGTGATGAAAAACTGTTTTTT,CASSRPGQGDEKLFF
.,.,TRBV7-9,TRBJ1-4,TGTGCCAGCAGCTTAGGTTACGGATCAACTAATGAAAAACTGTTTTTT,CASSLGYGSTNEKLFF
few,TRBD1,TRBV5-1,TRBJ2-2,TGCGCCAGCAGCATGGACAGGGTAGACACCGGGGAGCTGTTTTTT,CASSMDRVDTGELFF
.,.,TRBV7-2,TRBJ2-2,TGTGCCAGCAGCTTAATCTACGGCACCGGGGAGCTGTTTTTT,CASSLIYGTGELFF
.,TRBD1,TRBV11-1,TRBJ2-3,TGTGCCAGCAGCTTGAACAGGGGGCGAACCTCCACAGATACGCAGTATTTT,CASSLNRGRTSTDTQYF
.,.,TRBV20-1,TRBJ2-3,TGCAGTGCCCCTACCCCCAGCTCTGGCACAGATACGCAGTATTTT,CSAPTPSSGTDTQYF
.,TRBD2,TRBV7-3,TRBJ2-4,TGTGCCAGCAGCTCCGGACTAGCGGGGGGACATCAGTACTTC,CASSSGLAGGHQYF
.,TRBD2,TRBV5-1,TRBJ2-5,TGCGCCAGCAGCTTGGCGGGGGGGATAATGACCCAGTACTTC,CASSLAGGIMTQYF
.,.,TRBV12-3/TRBV12-4,TRBJ1-2,TGTGCCAGCAGTTTACGAGGGGTCTATGGCTACACCTTC,CASSLRGVYGYTF
many,TRBD1,TRBV12-3/TRBV12-4,TRBJ1-2,TGTGCCAGCAGACACGGACAGGGTGGCTATGGCTACACCTTC,CASRHGQGGYGYTF
few,TRBD1,TRBV5-4,TRBJ1-2,TGTGCCAGCAGCTTGTCGACAGGGGGCCACTATGGCTACACCTTC,CASSLSTGGHYGYTF
many,TRBD1,TRBV7-2,TRBJ1-2,TGTGCCAGCACCAACACCCTACAGGGGAACTATGGCTACACCTTC,CASTNTLQGNYGYTF
few,TRBD1,TRBV6-6,TRBJ2-1,TGTGCCAGCAGTTACTCTTCATCGGGACAGGGCTATGAGCAGTTCTTC,CASSYSSSGQGYEQFF
few,.,TRBV14,TRBJ1-2,TGTGCCAGCGGGCTGGGCTCCTCTTATGGCTACACCTTC,CASGLGSSYGYTF
many,.,TRBV5-1,TRBJ2-3,TGCGCCAGCAGCTCCCCAGATACGCAGTATTTT,CASSSPDTQYF
few,.,TRBV20-1,TRBJ1-2,TGCAGTGCTAGAGATGGGGGGATGCAGGTCTACACCTTC,CSARDGGMQVYTF
.,TRBD1,TRBV2,TRBJ1-5,TGTGCCAGCACAAACAGGGGGGGCGGGCAGCCCCAGCATTTT,CASTNRGGGQPQHF
many,.,TRBV29-1,TRBJ1-1,TGCAGCGTTGGGACAGTGAACACTGAAGCTTTCTTT,CSVGTVNTEAFF
few,.,TRBV6-6,TRBJ1-4,TGTGCCAGCAAAGACCTTAAGACACGGCTTAATGAAAAACTGTTTTTT,CASKDLKTRLNEKLFF
many,.,TRBV27,TRBJ1-6,TGTGCCAGCAGTCCTCGGGCCTTTGATTCACCCCTCCACTTT,CASSPRAFDSPLHF
few,.,TRBV5-1,TRBJ1-2,TGCGCCAGCAGCAATAGGACAGTGTCGGATTATGGCTACACCTTC,CASSNRTVSDYGYTF